Presented here are 26 T cell receptor beta chains from one specimen sequenced in a study of T cell repertoires in aging, cancer and after chemotherapy. Multiplex touch-down PCR with TRB-A/B primers amplified rearranged V-D-J TRB sequences. MiXCR, applied by TCRdb to the multiplex PCR reads, yields one record per CDR3 protein. This repertoire shows thousands of distinct CDR3 sequences, around 21% found once; its top ten account for 3.7%. TCR beta rearrangements were amplified from peripheral blood genomic DNA. The sample consisted of blood. The receptors come from a human donor in good health. The donor label of this sample is uncertain.

This clonotype was recorded only once. The chain couples TRBV4-1 to TRBJ1-2; possibly TRBD1 for D (6 bases). The CDR3 loop spans 17 amino acids. V shed 0 bases and J shed 6 bases, with 20 bases lying between them. Germline V gives CDR1 MGHRA, CDR2 YSYEKL. The CDR3 protein is CASSQDSGRGQMDGYTF. Here the CDR3 DNA reads TGCGCCAGCAGCCAAGATTCGGGGCGGGGGCAGATGGATGGCTACACCTTC.

The V call is TRBV6-6, the J call TRBJ2-7, with TRBD2 identical over 12 bases. Germline V gives CDR1 MNHNY, CDR2 SVGAGI (reference sequence). The CDR3 totals 15 residues. Germline trimming cut 5 bases from V and 2 bases from J; bases unmatched to any gene: 4. CDR3 region: CASSEASGGAYEQYF. The CDR3 DNA follows: TGTGCCAGCAGTGAAGCTAGCGGGGGGGCCTACGAGCAGTACTTC.

In its sample, this clonotype was seen once. One end of the junction does not line up with germline, which may come from a read error. The V gene is TRBV6-5, the J gene TRBJ2-3, with 10 bases fitting TRBD2. The germline CDR1 and CDR2 sequences are MNHEY and SVGAGI. The CDR3 loop spans 16 amino acids. CDR3 in DNA: TGCGCCAGCAGTGTTGTTCTAGCGGGGGCTGAAGATACGCAGTATTTT. Encoded protein: CASSVVLAGAEDTQYF.

The sample holds a few counts of this clonotype. V usage is TRBV5-1 and J usage is TRBJ2-5; the D is unclear. The CDR3 covers 16 residues. The germline V and J ends were trimmed by 0 bases and 4 bases, with 16 bases remaining between them. CDR1 SGHRS and CDR2 YFSETQ come from the germline V gene. The CDR3 here is CASSLASGYMGETQYF. The CDR3 nucleotides read TGCGCCAGCAGCTTGGCCAGTGGGTATATGGGAGAGACCCAGTACTTC.

J is TRBJ1-4 and V is TRBV5-1; D is perhaps TRBD1 (6 bases). In germline, CDR1 is SGHRS, CDR2 YFSETQ. This CDR3 region has 15 residues. With 0 bases removed from V and 7 bases from J, the gap between germline ends came to 13 bases. DNA for the CDR3: TGCGCCAGCAGCTTGGAGGGGGTGGACCCTGAAAAACTGTTTTTT. Translated: CASSLEGVDPEKLFF.

This sequence joins TRBV6-5 and TRBJ2-7, with 7 bases fitting TRBD1. The CDR3 extends over 13 amino acids. Germline lookup yields CDR1 MNHEY and CDR2 SVGAGI. J lost 3 bases, V lost 7 bases, and 6 bases had no gene match. The CDR3 region is CASMGQSVYEQYF. CDR3 nucleotides: TGTGCCAGCATGGGACAGTCCGTCTACGAGCAGTACTTC.

This clonotype is medium-sized by share. The chain links TRBV19 to TRBJ2-7, with D perhaps being TRBD1 or TRBD2 (5 bases each). This CDR3 contains 13 residues. Deletions cut 3 bases from V and 7 bases from J, with 13 bases between. Germline V gives CDR1 LNHDA, CDR2 SQIVND (reference sequence). In nucleotides, the CDR3 is TGTGCCAGTAGTATCGTGGGGGTTGAGGAGCAGTACTTC. Translating it yields CASSIVGVEEQYF.

The chain carries TRBV12-3 or TRBV12-4 and TRBJ1-3; D remains ambiguous. This CDR3 has 14 residues. Trimming left V 1 base short and J 2 bases short, with 6 bases between. For the CDR3, the DNA is TGTGCCAGCAGTTTAGTGGACCCTGGAAACACCATATATTTT. Translation: CASSLVDPGNTIYF.

By frequency in the sample, this clonotype is medium-sized. V usage is TRBV7-9 and J usage is TRBJ1-1, with D tentatively TRBD1 (5 bases). The CDR3 length is 15 residues. Trimming took 5 bases from V and 1 from J, leaving 14 bases between them. CDR1 is SEHNR, CDR2 FQNEAQ, per germline (reference sequence). CDR3 nucleotides: TGTGCCAGCAGCCAGGTCCAGGGTGCGAACACTGAAGCTTTCTTT. Translated: CASSQVQGANTEAFF.

Only one count was recorded for this clonotype. The junction and the germline gene differ at one end; a read error may be behind it. CDR3 loop: CASSFGAGNYGYTF. The CDR3 bases are TGCGCCAGCAGCTTTGGGGCAGGGAACTATGGCTACACCTTC. The rearrangement uses TRBV5-6 and TRBJ1-2, with a tentative D call TRBD1 (5 bases). This CDR3 comprises 14 residues. Germline CDR1 is SGHDT and CDR2 is YYEEEE.

In its sample, this clonotype was seen a few times. This chain joins TRBV18 and TRBJ1-1, with D unresolved. Trimming pared 3 bases from V and 1 base from J, leaving 12 bases between. The CDR3 has 15 amino acids. Germline values: CDR1 KGHSH, CDR2 LQKENI. CDR3 sequence reads: CASSPAGTANTEAFF. In DNA, the CDR3 is TGTGCCAGCTCACCCGCGGGCACGGCGAACACTGAAGCTTTCTTT.

This chain links TRBV12-3 or TRBV12-4 with TRBJ1-1, with 8 bases lining up with TRBD1. The CDR3 covers 14 residues. The ends lost 8 bases at V and 1 base at J; junction bases unmatched: 6. CDR3: CASGRQGSNTEAFF. In DNA, the CDR3 is TGTGCCAGCGGAAGACAGGGGTCGAACACTGAAGCTTTCTTT.

The DNA of the CDR3 is TGTGCCAGCAGCCCCGGGACAGGGAGGTCCTACGAGCAGTACTTC. Its translation is CASSPGTGRSYEQYF. J is TRBJ2-7 and V is TRBV7-2; 9 bases align to TRBD1. Germline V CDR1 and CDR2: SGHTA, FQGNSA. This CDR3 region has 15 residues. The junction had 6 bases not matched to a gene; V was cut back by 5 bases and J by 1 base.

In its sample, this clonotype is medium-sized (0.01 to 0.1%). V is TRBV6-1 and J is TRBJ2-5; the D gene is possibly TRBD1 (5 bases). With 2 bases removed from V and 5 bases from J, the gap between germline ends came to 12 bases. Germline CDR1 and CDR2: MNHNS and SASEGT. This CDR3 contains 14 residues. This chain's CDR3 is CASSETLGRETQYF. The CDR3 DNA reads as TGTGCCAGCAGTGAAACTTTGGGGCGGGAGACCCAGTACTTC.

A remark on this clonotype: Sequence at one end of the junction differs from germline and may be a read error. This chain uses TRBV12-3 or TRBV12-4 with TRBJ2-3, with 7 bases aligning to TRBD2. The length of the CDR3 is 15 residues. The CDR3 DNA is TGTGCCAGCAGCTTAGAAGCGGGGTTTGGAGATACGCAGTATTTT. Translated: CASSLEAGFGDTQYF.

This clonotype is medium-sized within its sample. This chain joins TRBV13 and TRBJ1-6; 7 nucleotides agree with TRBD1. Unmatched junction bases numbered 12, after V lost 5 bases and J lost 2 bases. From germline, CDR1 is PRHDT and CDR2 FYEKMQ (reference sequence). The CDR3 loop spans 18 amino acids. The CDR3 loop is CASSAHGQGDAYNSPLHF. The DNA of the CDR3 is TGTGCCAGCAGCGCCCATGGTCAGGGGGACGCCTATAATTCACCCCTCCACTTT.

This clonotype was seen a handful of times. The J gene is TRBJ1-6, the V gene TRBV5-1, with TRBD1 identical over 7 bases. V lost 5 bases and J lost 10; bases outside the gene matches: 9. Germline CDR1 and CDR2: SGHRS and YFSETQ. The CDR3 totals 14 residues. CDR3 loop: CASRRTGEGSPLHF. The DNA for the CDR3 is TGCGCCAGCAGACGGACAGGAGAGGGCTCACCCCTCCACTTT. The full variable domain, with the rest looked up from reference TRBV5-1 and TRBJ1-6, is KAGVTQTPRYLIKTRGQQVTLSCSPISGHRSVSWYQQTPGQGLQFLFEYFSETQRNKGNFPGRFSGRQFSNSRSEMNVSTLELGDSALYLCASRRTGEGSPLHFGNGTRLTVT.

A few counts support this clonotype. The V and J genes are TRBV12-3 or TRBV12-4 and TRBJ2-1; TRBD1 matches at 10 bases. The CDR3 consists of 15 residues. The V gene end was trimmed by 5 bases and the J gene end by 7 bases; junction bases not matched to a gene: 8. In DNA, the CDR3 is TGTGCCAGCAGTAAAAGACAGGGGGCGATGAATGAGCAGTTCTTC. This translates into CASSKRQGAMNEQFF.

The chain uses TRBV7-2 and TRBJ2-1, with 10 bases matching TRBD2. This CDR3 has 16 amino acids. V was clipped by 6 bases and J by 8 bases; unmatched bases: 13. Germline V gene lookup returns CDR1 SGHTA and CDR2 FQGNSA. The CDR3 loop reads CASRPGGSGGVYEQFF. The CDR3 nucleotides are TGTGCCAGCAGACCCGGCGGGAGCGGGGGGGTATATGAGCAGTTCTTC.

The chain has TRBV28 and TRBJ1-5, with a weak D call TRBD1 (5 bases). V shed 7 bases and J shed 9 bases, with 13 bases lying between them. The germline CDR1 and CDR2 sequences are MDHEN and SYDVKM. The CDR3 is 12 residues long. CDR3: CASTGGGAPQHF. DNA of the CDR3: TGTGCCAGCACAGGCGGTGGGGCGCCCCAGCATTTT.

This clonotype is medium-sized. The chain couples TRBV15 to TRBJ2-7; D not certain. The V end lost 4 bases, the J end lost 0 bases, and 13 bases lay between the germline ends. Germline assignment: CDR1 LNHNV and CDR2 YYDKDF (reference sequence). The CDR3 is 15 residues long. The CDR3 region has the DNA TGTGCCACCAGCAAAGAACGCCAGAGCTCCTACGAGCAGTACTTC. The encoded protein is CATSKERQSSYEQYF.

By frequency in the sample, this clonotype is medium-sized (0.01 to 0.1%). This sequence joins TRBV12-3 or TRBV12-4 and TRBJ1-2; possibly TRBD1 for D (5 bases). The CDR3 extends over 12 amino acids. The V end lost 8 bases, the J end lost 7 bases, and 14 bases lay between the germline ends. The CDR3 DNA follows: TGTGCCAGCTTACAGACGGGGGGTGGCTACACCTTC. Protein product: CASLQTGGGYTF.

A few counts support this clonotype. This sequence joins TRBV12-3 or TRBV12-4 and TRBJ2-2; possible D gene TRBD1, 7 bases. The CDR3 runs to 16 residues. V was trimmed by 3 bases and J by 4 bases, leaving 15 bases between them. The CDR3 loop is CASSFLRGRGTGELFF. In DNA, the CDR3 is TGTGCCAGCAGTTTTCTGAGGGGGCGGGGCACCGGGGAGCTGTTTTTT.

By share of the sample, this clonotype is medium-sized. The chain has TRBV30 and TRBJ1-2; D unclear. The CDR3 consists of 14 residues. V was pared by 2 bases and J by 1 base, with 11 bases between. Germline values: CDR1 GTSNPN, CDR2 SVGIG (reference sequence). CDR3 protein: CAWSPAGFNYGYTF. CDR3 DNA sequence: TGTGCCTGGAGTCCTGCAGGATTTAACTATGGCTACACCTTC.

V is TRBV6-4 and J is TRBJ1-1, with D possibly TRBD1 on 6 matching bases. V lost 6 bases, J lost 0 bases, and 11 bases lay in between. This CDR3 comprises 14 residues. Germline values: CDR1 MRHNA, CDR2 SNTAGT. CDR3 protein: CASRKDRLNTEAFF. The CDR3, as DNA: TGTGCCAGCAGGAAGGACAGACTGAACACTGAAGCTTTCTTT.

V usage is TRBV2 and J usage is TRBJ2-1, with TRBD2 matching 8 bases. The trim removed 4 bases at V and 7 bases at J, leaving 9 bases unmatched. The germline V gene has CDR1 SNHLY and CDR2 FYNNEI. CDR3 length equals 15 residues. The CDR3 sequence: CASSAGTRGANEQFF. The CDR3 DNA follows: TGTGCCAGCAGTGCCGGGACTAGGGGGGCGAATGAGCAGTTCTTC.